This TCR beta chain was identified during a study of cytomegalovirus exposure and HLA in healthy donors. Study conclusions and caveats: Later, an analysis found that TCR clusters from the first cohort tended to co-occur in the roughly 110 validation repertoires.

The table came from immunoSEQ multiplex PCR; TCRdb's copy has only in-frame clones and leaves some out. Among some 170,000 clones, roughly 91% were seen once, and the ten largest hold approximately 10%. Comments on this clone: Its antigen is as yet unknown.

The germline V gene has CDR1 SGHTA and CDR2 FQGNSA. With 1 base clipped from V and 10 bases from J, the junction kept 7 bases outside the gene matches. The CDR3 is made up of 15 amino acids. Sequencing was done on a sample of PBMCs. The source of this sequence is a woman aged 18-29 years in good health and CMV-seropositive. This chain links TRBV7-2 with TRBJ2-1; 10 positions match TRBD2. As DNA, the CDR3 is TGTGCCAGCAGCTTAGTGTCTAGCGGGAGCGGAGAGCAGTTCTTC. Translating it yields CASSLVSSGSGEQFF.